These 32 T cell receptor beta chains were all obtained from the same sample, sequenced in a study of CD8 T cells in Susac syndrome. Random hexamers were used to reverse transcribe the RNA input (roughly 0.5 to 1 ug). Using its own MiXCR run on the immunoSEQ multiplex PCR reads, TCRdb lists one record per CDR3 protein. This sample carries 200,000 or so distinct CDR3 sequences, more than 85% of them seen once, and the ten largest clones take about 0.12%. Material: CD8+ T cells from PBMCs. Receptor source: a human donor with multiple sclerosis.

The chain is built from TRBV4-1 and TRBJ2-5; D call uncertain. The germline gives CDR1 MGHRA, CDR2 YSYEKL. V lost 4 bases to trimming and J lost 4 bases, with 7 bases between them. The CDR3 is 12 amino acids. The CDR3 loop reads CASSRTGETQYF. The CDR3 nucleotides read TGCGCCAGCAGCCGTACTGGAGAGACCCAGTACTTC.

Only one count was recorded for this clonotype. The rearrangement joins TRBV6-1 to TRBJ2-2, with 14 bases that match TRBD2. The CDR3 extends over 19 amino acids. In germline, CDR1 is MNHNS, CDR2 SASEGT. Trimming took 5 bases from V and 1 from J; bases not matched to a gene: 9. CDR3 in DNA: TGTGCCAGCAGTACCGGACTAGCGGGAGGCCCATTGAACACCGGGGAGCTGTTTTTT. Translating gives CASSTGLAGGPLNTGELFF.

The chain is built from TRBV19 and TRBJ2-7, with TRBD1 matching 7 bases. Germline loops: CDR1 LNHDA, CDR2 SQIVND (reference sequence). CDR3 length: 15 amino acids. V was pared by 3 bases and J by 5 bases, with 10 bases of the junction left unmatched. As DNA, the CDR3 is TGTGCCAGTAGTATCATGACAGGGCCATTAAACGAGCAGTACTTC. It specifies CASSIMTGPLNEQYF.

The chain links TRBV4-1 to TRBJ2-5, with 8 bases matching TRBD2. The CDR3 has 17 amino acids. Per germline, CDR1 MGHRA and CDR2 YSYEKL. Unmatched junction bases numbered 10, after V lost 0 bases and J lost 4 bases. The CDR3 reads CASSQEGAAGGVETQYF. CDR3 nucleotide sequence: TGCGCCAGCAGCCAAGAGGGGGCGGCGGGGGGCGTAGAGACCCAGTACTTC.

This chain connects TRBV28 to TRBJ2-2; 7 nucleotides align to TRBD2. Germline CDR1 is MDHEN and CDR2 is SYDVKM. Trimming at V came to 8 bases and at J to 4 bases, leaving 16 bases not matched to a gene. The CDR3 is 17 amino acids. CDR3 sequence: CASSSKWAGDITGELFF. The CDR3 nucleotides read TGTGCCAGCTCTTCAAAGTGGGCGGGAGATATCACCGGGGAGCTGTTTTTT.

The table lists this clonotype with a count of one. The chain combines TRBV29-1 with TRBJ2-7; D possibly corresponds to TRBD2 (6 bases). With 5 bases removed from V and 2 bases from J, the gap between germline ends came to 16 bases. Germline-derived CDR1 and CDR2 are SQVTM and ANQGSEA. CDR3 length: 14 residues. The CDR3 loop reads CSVLGPRTTYEQYF. DNA for the CDR3: TGCAGCGTTTTGGGACCACGGACTACCTACGAGCAGTACTTC.

This clonotype has just one count. The chain links TRBV7-8 to TRBJ2-5; D is undetermined. The V gene lost 0 bases and the J gene lost 1 base, with 6 bases spanning the gap. Germline values: CDR1 SGHVS, CDR2 FQNEAQ. The CDR3 covers 14 residues. The CDR3 DNA follows: TGTGCCAGCAGCTTAGCCGTTTTCCAAGAGACCCAGTACTTC. Translation gives CASSLAVFQETQYF.

The J gene is TRBJ2-7, the V gene TRBV30; no clear D gene. CDR3 length: 13 amino acids. Trimming removed 2 bases from V and 0 bases from J, with 8 bases in between. CDR1 GTSNPN and CDR2 SVGIG come from the germline V gene (reference sequence). In nucleotides, the CDR3 is TGTGCCTGGAGTATGATCAACTCCTACGAGCAGTACTTC. The encoded protein is CAWSMINSYEQYF.

The chain couples TRBV7-9 to TRBJ1-2; D gene unclear. Germline CDR1 is SEHNR and CDR2 is FQNEAQ (reference sequence). The germline V and J ends were trimmed by 5 bases and 6 bases, with 10 bases remaining between them. This CDR3 is 12 amino acids long. DNA for the CDR3: TGTGCCAGCAGCGGCCCCCAGCATGGCTACACCTTC. Its protein product is CASSGPQHGYTF.

The chain links TRBV7-9 to TRBJ2-3; D possibly corresponds to TRBD2 (6 bases). CDR1 SEHNR and CDR2 FQNEAQ come from the germline V gene (reference sequence). The germline V and J ends were trimmed by 8 bases and 3 bases, with 12 bases remaining between them. This CDR3 spans 13 amino acids. Here the CDR3 DNA reads TGTGCCAGCCGAGGGCGGGATACAGATACGCAGTATTTT. Translation gives CASRGRDTDTQYF.

The rearrangement joins TRBV4-3 to TRBJ2-3; 8 nucleotides line up with TRBD2. This CDR3 is 17 amino acids long. After removal of 0 bases from V and 4 bases from J, the junction contained 9 bases not matched to a gene. Per germline, CDR1 LGHNA and CDR2 YSLEER. For the CDR3, the DNA is TGCGCCAGCAGCCAAGATCCCAGACTAGCGTGGGCAGATACGCAGTATTTT. Translating it yields CASSQDPRLAWADTQYF.

This clonotype was detected once. The chain links TRBV6-1 to TRBJ1-1, with D unresolved. The CDR3 has 17 amino acids. Germline V lookup: CDR1 MNHNS, CDR2 SASEGT. Trimming cost V 6 bases and J 0 bases, with 20 bases left between them. The CDR3 DNA reads as TGTGCCAGCAGCCAAGTCAGGTACGGGCTAATGAACACTGAAGCTTTCTTT. Its translation is CASSQVRYGLMNTEAFF.

J is TRBJ2-3 and V is TRBV4-2; perhaps TRBD1 as D (5 bases). The CDR3 runs 14 residues. The germline V and J ends were trimmed by 1 base and 12 bases, with 17 bases remaining between them. The germline V gene has CDR1 LGHNA and CDR2 YNFKEQ. DNA for the CDR3: TGTGCCAGCAGCCAAGGGGTCGGACATCTAAGTCAGTATTTT. It translates to CASSQGVGHLSQYF.

This sequence joins TRBV15 and TRBJ2-1; 7 bases line up with TRBD2. This CDR3 is built from 14 residues. Germline loops: CDR1 LNHNV, CDR2 YYDKDF (reference sequence). Unmatched junction bases numbered 5, after V lost 9 bases and J lost 0 bases. CDR3 in amino acids: CATTGGPSYNEQFF. Here the CDR3 DNA reads TGTGCCACAACGGGAGGCCCCTCCTACAATGAGCAGTTCTTC.

The chain couples TRBV6-6 to TRBJ1-2; 7 bases align to TRBD1. The CDR3 spans 15 residues. The germline V gene encodes CDR1 MNHNY and CDR2 SVGAGI (reference sequence). The V segment lost 0 bases and the J segment 8 bases; nucleotides outside the gene matches: 9. The CDR3, as DNA: TGTGCCAGCAGTTACTCGAACCAGGGGGGGGAAGGCTACACCTTC. It encodes CASSYSNQGGEGYTF.

This chain joins TRBV4-1 and TRBJ1-2, with D perhaps TRBD1 (6 bases). Germline V gene lookup returns CDR1 MGHRA and CDR2 YSYEKL. This CDR3 comprises 14 residues. Trimming cost V 4 bases and J 5 bases, with 14 bases left between them. The CDR3 region is CASSLTGAGYGYTF. The DNA of the CDR3 is TGCGCCAGCAGCCTAACGGGGGCTGGGTATGGCTACACCTTC.

This chain links TRBV2 with TRBJ2-1; 7 bases align to TRBD2. The germline gives CDR1 SNHLY, CDR2 FYNNEI. V was clipped by 8 bases and J by 1 base; unmatched bases: 5. The CDR3 runs 14 residues. CDR3 bases: TGTGCCAGCTTCCCTAGCGGATCCTACAATGAGCAGTTCTTC. It translates to CASFPSGSYNEQFF.

V is TRBV27 and J is TRBJ2-7; 8 bases fit TRBD2. CDR1 is MNHEY, CDR2 SMNVEV, per germline (reference sequence). This CDR3 region has 15 residues. Losses at the gene ends were 6 bases for V and 4 bases for J; bases not matched to a gene: 11. The CDR3 region has the DNA TGTGCCAGCAGCGGGGGGAGCGGGAGAAGGTACGAGCAGTACTTC. Protein product: CASSGGSGRRYEQYF.

The chain couples TRBV7-8 to TRBJ1-4; possible D gene TRBD1, 6 bases. V lost 5 bases and J 6 bases, leaving 16 bases between the germline ends. The CDR3 extends over 15 amino acids. The V gene's germline CDR1 is SGHVS and CDR2 FQNEAQ. The DNA for the CDR3 is TGTGCCAGCAGCACTCGGACAGTTTCGGATGAAAAACTGTTTTTT. Its translation: CASSTRTVSDEKLFF.

This clonotype was observed a single time. The chain employs TRBV2 and TRBJ2-7; D is tentatively TRBD1 or TRBD2 (5 bases each). The CDR3 spans 12 residues. Trimming shortened V by 2 bases and J by 7 bases, and 9 bases separated the two germline ends. Per germline, CDR1 SNHLY and CDR2 FYNNEI. This CDR3 reads CASSESWGEQYF. The DNA of the CDR3 is TGTGCCAGCAGTGAATCGTGGGGGGAGCAGTACTTC.

The chain joins TRBV30 to TRBJ2-1; D is unresolved. Looked up from germline, CDR1 is GTSNPN and CDR2 is SVGIG (reference sequence). The V gene lost 0 bases and the J gene lost 2 bases, with 8 bases spanning the gap. The CDR3 runs 14 residues. CDR3 sequence (DNA): TGTGCCTGGAGTGTCAGAGACCCCTACAATGAGCAGTTCTTC. Protein product: CAWSVRDPYNEQFF.

This rearrangement joins TRBV25-1 to TRBJ2-5, with 11 bases fitting TRBD2. The germline V gene has CDR1 MGHDK and CDR2 SYGVNS. The CDR3 consists of 15 residues. With 6 bases clipped from V and 2 bases from J, the junction kept 5 bases outside the gene matches. The CDR3 DNA reads TGTGCCAGCAGCTACGGGACTAGCGGACAAGAGACCCAGTACTTC. Encoded protein: CASSYGTSGQETQYF.

This chain joins TRBV27 and TRBJ1-5; D gene ambiguous. Trimming left V 3 bases short and J 7 bases short, with 7 bases between. Per germline, CDR1 MNHEY and CDR2 SMNVEV (reference sequence). The CDR3 is 12 residues long. The CDR3 spells CASSFLGQPQHF. DNA for the CDR3: TGTGCCAGCAGTTTCCTGGGACAGCCCCAGCATTTT.

The chain recombines TRBV3-1 with TRBJ2-1; D is ambiguous. CDR3 length equals 12 residues. Looked up from germline, CDR1 is LGHDT and CDR2 is YNNKEL (reference sequence). Deletions cut 1 base from V and 9 bases from J, with 7 bases between. The CDR3 sequence: CASSQVTAEQFF. The CDR3 DNA follows: TGTGCCAGCAGCCAAGTAACAGCTGAGCAGTTCTTC.

This clonotype was observed a single time. This chain uses TRBV13 with TRBJ2-3, with 14 bases matching TRBD2. The CDR3 totals 17 residues. Germline CDR1 PRHDT, CDR2 FYEKMQ (reference sequence). J gave up 2 bases and V 1 base, and 2 bases lay outside the gene matches. This CDR3 is CASSLEGLAGDTDTQYF. DNA for the CDR3: TGTGCCAGCAGCTTAGAGGGACTAGCGGGGGACACAGATACGCAGTATTTT.

The rearrangement joins TRBV2 to TRBJ2-1; D perhaps matches TRBD2 (6 bases). Germline V lookup: CDR1 SNHLY, CDR2 FYNNEI. CDR3 length: 14 residues. V lost 7 bases and J lost 8, with 18 bases in between. CDR3 protein: CASTEVEGWHEQFF. The CDR3 DNA follows: TGTGCCAGCACCGAAGTGGAGGGCTGGCATGAGCAGTTCTTC.

V gene TRBV7-9 combines with J gene TRBJ2-7; TRBD2 matches 7 bases. CDR3 length equals 14 residues. V dropped 0 bases and J dropped 4; count of bases not matched to a gene: 3. Germline V gene lookup returns CDR1 SEHNR and CDR2 FQNEAQ (reference sequence). CDR3 DNA sequence: TGTGCCAGCAGCTTAGCGAGCGGGGCTTACGAGCAGTACTTC. Translated, it gives CASSLASGAYEQYF.

This rearrangement joins TRBV7-6 to TRBJ2-3, with 13 positions matching TRBD2. V was pared by 5 bases and J by 3 bases, with 11 bases of the junction left unmatched. Germline V gene sequence: CDR1 SGHVS, CDR2 FNYEAQ. This CDR3 contains 18 residues. The CDR3, as DNA: TGTGCCAGCAGCCCAAGGACTAGCGGGGGCCTCGGGACAGATACGCAGTATTTT. Encoded protein: CASSPRTSGGLGTDTQYF.

The rearrangement joins TRBV7-3 to TRBJ2-5, with 7 bases that match TRBD1. Per the germline V gene, CDR1 is SGHTA and CDR2 is FQGTGA. This CDR3 is built from 15 residues. Unmatched junction bases numbered 6, after V lost 1 base and J lost 4 bases. CDR3 DNA: TGTGCCAGCAGCTTAAGCAGGGGGAAGGGAGAGACCCAGTACTTC. Translated: CASSLSRGKGETQYF.

The chain recombines TRBV24-1 with TRBJ2-2; 10 nucleotides agree with TRBD2. V shed 3 bases, J shed 6 bases, and the junction held 6 bases outside the gene matches. Germline V gene lookup returns CDR1 KGHDR and CDR2 SFDVKD. The CDR3 totals 16 residues. Written as DNA, the CDR3 is TGTGCCACCAGTGATACCGCTAGCGGGAGCGCCGGGGAGCTGTTTTTT. It is translated as CATSDTASGSAGELFF.

This sequence joins TRBV3-1 and TRBJ2-3; maybe TRBD1 (7 bases). Germline CDR1 and CDR2: LGHDT and YNNKEL (reference sequence). The V and J ends lost 4 bases and 7 bases respectively, with 21 bases between them. The CDR3 is 16 amino acids. CDR3 sequence reads: CASSRLGGGLQYTQYF. For the CDR3, the DNA is TGTGCCAGCAGCCGACTAGGGGGCGGTTTACAATATACGCAGTATTTT.

The rearrangement links TRBV4-3 to TRBJ2-7; 8 nucleotides agree with TRBD2. Germline-derived CDR1 and CDR2 are LGHNA and YSLEER. The CDR3 is made up of 16 amino acids. The V gene end was trimmed by 0 bases and the J gene end by 0 bases; junction bases not matched to a gene: 4. The CDR3 bases are TGCGCCAGCAGCCAAGATCCAGGGACTAGCTCCTACGAGCAGTACTTC. It translates to CASSQDPGTSSYEQYF.